This T cell receptor (beta chain) was documented in a study of blood T cell repertoires in COVID-19. Study as a whole: COVID-19 samples collected from the United States, Italy and Spain covered acute and convalescent phases. Nucleic acid was either cDNA or gDNA, and it came from T cells, B-cell-depleted T cells, or PBMCs.

Per the original data handling: It was from reference gene primer amplification that nucleated cell counts were estimated. The data were produced by immunoSEQ multiplex PCR, yet TCRdb's version contains in-frame clones alone and is incomplete. The DNA was the basis for D and trimming; V, J and clone size are from that table. Among tens of thousands of clones listed, 85% to 95% were seen once. Trimming took off 3 bases at V and 3 bases at J, with 21 bases between the two ends. CDR1 and CDR2 (germline): MNHNS, SASEGT. The CDR3 has 17 amino acids. This chain links TRBV6-1 with TRBJ2-7, with a tentative D call TRBD1 (5 bases). This TCR was sampled from a man aged 45-65 years with acute or convalescent COVID-19. Sequencing was done on a sample of peripheral blood. CDR3 bases: TGTGCCAGCAGTGATCGCCGAGCTGGGGCCTCGAGCTACGAGCAGTACTTC. This sequence encodes CASSDRRAGASSYEQYF.